This passage covers 30 T cell receptor beta chains from one sample sequenced in a study of T cells after posttransplantation cyclophosphamide. Treatment was busulfan-fludarabine conditioning, a marrow graft, and cyclophosphamide on days +3 and +4. The assay was immunoSEQ multiplex PCR, and TCRdb's table has in-frame clones only and misses some. The sample shows about 15,000 clones, no singletons; the ten largest hold 23%. The source was PBMCs, collected 950 to 1,200 days after allogeneic stem cell transplant with posttransplant cyclophosphamide. The receptors were sampled from a female patient aged 40-50 years who received an allogeneic stem cell transplant from a related donor, was CMV-positive, and had no GVHD. Some T cells may trace back to the graft donor.

This clone was detected ten times or more. The DNA is omitted, as the CDR3 cannot be located on it reliably, and the CDR3 follows TCRdb's listing. The chain links TRBV6-5 to TRBJ1-5; the table's D call of TRBD1 was not tested on the DNA. The CDR3 is 16 amino acids in total, end residues counted. Germline CDR1 MNHEY, CDR2 SVGAGI. The CDR3 is CASSSSTGSIGQPQHF.

This clone was found many times. The CDR3, as DNA: TGTGCCAGCAGCTTGGCGGGACAGTCTCGCAATCAGCCCCAGCATTTT. Translated: CASSLAGQSRNQPQHF. The genes are TRBV5-6 and TRBJ1-5; 7 nucleotides line up with TRBD1. The CDR3 contains 16 residues. Trimming took 0 bases from V and 2 from J; bases not matched to a gene: 5. Germline CDR1 is SGHDT and CDR2 is YYEEEE.

This clone was recorded at least ten times. This chain joins TRBV5-1 and TRBJ2-3; the D gene is possibly TRBD1 (6 bases). The CDR3 has 14 residues. Trimming stripped 3 bases from V and 3 bases from J, with 11 bases between. The germline V gene encodes CDR1 SGHRS and CDR2 YFSETQ. CDR3 protein: CASSYGDITDTQYF. The CDR3 DNA sequence: TGCGCCAGCAGCTACGGGGACATAACAGATACGCAGTATTTT. The full variable domain, with the rest looked up from reference TRBV5-1 and TRBJ2-3, is KAGVTQTPRYLIKTRGQQVTLSCSPISGHRSVSWYQQTPGQGLQFLFEYFSETQRNKGNFPGRFSGRQFSNSRSEMNVSTLELGDSALYLCASSYGDITDTQYFGPGTRLTVL.

Ten or more counts support this clone. This chain joins TRBV4-3 and TRBJ1-3; tentative D call: TRBD1 (6 bases). This CDR3 comprises 16 residues. CDR1 and CDR2 from the germline V gene are LGHNA and YSLEER. The germline V and J ends were trimmed by 3 bases and 0 bases, with 12 bases remaining between them. CDR3: CASSHYTGSSGNTIYF. In DNA form, the CDR3 reads TGCGCCAGCAGCCACTACACAGGGAGCTCTGGAAACACCATATATTTT.

At least ten counts were recorded for this clone. This chain connects TRBV5-4 to TRBJ2-1, with 8 bases identical to TRBD2. The germline CDR1 and CDR2 sequences are SGHNT and YYREEE (reference sequence). After removal of 1 base from V and 9 bases from J, the junction contained 9 bases not matched to a gene. The CDR3 loop spans 15 amino acids. The CDR3 region has the DNA TGTGCCAGCAGCTTGAGGCGGGGGGCCGGAGGTGAGCAGTTCTTC. It translates to CASSLRRGAGGEQFF.

The J gene is TRBJ2-2, the V gene TRBV25-1; D unclear. Deletions cut 5 bases from V and 1 base from J, with 5 bases between. The CDR3 contains 13 residues. The germline V gene encodes CDR1 MGHDK and CDR2 SYGVNS. The CDR3 sequence: CASSILNTGELFF. In nucleotides, the CDR3 is TGTGCCAGCAGTATCCTGAACACCGGGGAGCTGTTTTTT.

The V call is TRBV4-1, the J call TRBJ1-5; no reliable D call. V was cut by 3 bases and J by 3 bases, with 6 bases left in between. Germline loops: CDR1 MGHRA, CDR2 YSYEKL. CDR3 length equals 13 residues. The CDR3 coding sequence is TGCGCCAGCAGCCAGGAGAACAATCAGCCCCAGCATTTT. This gives the protein CASSQENNQPQHF.

V usage is TRBV5-1 and J usage is TRBJ1-1; 11 bases line up with TRBD1. Germline loops: CDR1 SGHRS, CDR2 YFSETQ. The length of the CDR3 is 16 residues. The ends lost 4 bases at V and 4 bases at J; junction bases unmatched: 9. CDR3 nucleotide sequence: TGCGCCAGCAGCGTGGCCTTAGGGACAGGGGGCACTGAAGCTTTCTTT. It encodes CASSVALGTGGTEAFF.

This clone was observed a few times. This chain links TRBV12-5 with TRBJ1-2; 7 nucleotides line up with TRBD1. The trim removed 5 bases at V and 4 bases at J, leaving 10 bases unmatched. CDR3 length equals 15 residues. Germline CDR1 LGHNT, CDR2 FRNRAP. The CDR3 region is CASGRPRDSSYGYTF. The CDR3 DNA is TGTGCTAGTGGTAGGCCCCGGGACAGCTCCTATGGCTACACCTTC.

The table lists this clone with a few counts. The chain joins TRBV6-6 to TRBJ1-3, with 7 bases lining up with TRBD1. CDR3 length: 14 residues. CDR1 is MNHNY, CDR2 SVGAGI, per germline (reference sequence). J lost 6 bases, V lost 4 bases, and 6 bases had no gene match. Here the CDR3 reads CASSSLTGTNTIYF. The CDR3 bases are TGTGCCAGCAGTTCCCTGACAGGGACAAACACCATATATTTT.

The genes are TRBV21-1 and TRBJ1-5. TRBV21-1 is termed a pseudogene. The length of the CDR3 is 20 residues. This CDR3 is CASSKLVKEGGDIGNQPQHF. The CDR3 nucleotides are TGTGCCAGCAGCAAATTGGTAAAGGAGGGGGGGGATATCGGCAATCAGCCCCAGCATTTT.

The table lists this clone with many counts. The V and J genes are TRBV18 and TRBJ1-4; possible D gene TRBD1, 5 bases. The germline V gene has CDR1 KGHSH and CDR2 LQKENI. V was pared by 2 bases and J by 3 bases, with 10 bases between. This CDR3 comprises 15 residues. The CDR3, as DNA: TGTGCCAGCTCACCATCAGGGTCGTCTAATGAAAAACTGTTTTTT. Its translation is CASSPSGSSNEKLFF.

This clone has a handful of counts. The V gene is TRBV6-1, the J gene TRBJ1-2, with D maybe TRBD1 (5 bases). V lost 4 bases, J lost 0 bases, and 15 bases lay in between. CDR1 MNHNS and CDR2 SASEGT come from the germline V gene. This CDR3 contains 16 residues. CDR3: CASSVEGGASNYGYTF. In DNA, the CDR3 is TGTGCCAGCAGTGTCGAGGGAGGGGCCTCTAACTATGGCTACACCTTC.

There are many counts of this clone. This chain connects TRBV5-4 to TRBJ2-1; D is uncertain. The germline V gene encodes CDR1 SGHNT and CDR2 YYREEE (reference sequence). Trimming left V 0 bases short and J 4 bases short, with 5 bases between. The CDR3 extends over 13 amino acids. The CDR3 DNA follows: TGTGCCAGCAGCTTGGACGGTTACAATGAGCAGTTCTTC. This translates into CASSLDGYNEQFF.

This clone was recorded at least ten times. The rearrangement uses TRBV7-3 and TRBJ2-3, with D unclear. Trimming removed 4 bases at V and 2 bases at J, with 7 bases between. Germline CDR1 reads SGHTA; CDR2 reads FQGTGA. This CDR3 is built from 13 residues. The CDR3 here is CASSSHTTDTQYF. The CDR3 DNA reads as TGTGCCAGCAGCTCCCACACCACAGATACGCAGTATTTT.

Many counts were recorded for this clone. V usage is TRBV5-4 and J usage is TRBJ1-4; maybe TRBD1 (6 bases). CDR3 size: 15 residues. Deletions cut 4 bases from V and 12 bases from J, with 22 bases between. Germline assignment: CDR1 SGHNT and CDR2 YYREEE (reference sequence). The CDR3 is CASSPDRTRVGELFF. The CDR3 DNA sequence: TGTGCCAGCAGCCCCGACAGGACCCGTGTTGGGGAACTGTTTTTT.

This clone turned up a few times. The chain uses TRBV5-6 and TRBJ2-7; TRBD1 matches at 11 bases. The CDR3 consists of 15 residues. V gave up 4 bases and J gave up 2 bases; unmatched junction bases: 5. Germline CDR1 reads SGHDT; CDR2 reads YYEEEE. The CDR3 DNA sequence: TGTGCCAGCAGCCCCCCGGGACAGGGGGCCTACGAGCAGTACTTC. Translating gives CASSPPGQGAYEQYF. The full variable domain, rest sourced from reference TRBV5-6 and TRBJ2-7, is DAGVTQSPTHLIKTRGQQVTLRCSPKSGHDTVSWYQQALGQGPQFIFQYYEEEERQRGNFPDRFSGHQFPNYSSELNVNALLLGDSALYLCASSPPGQGAYEQYFGPGTRLTVT.

The sample holds many counts of this clone. V gene TRBV7-9 combines with J gene TRBJ1-2; no clear D gene. Between the trimmed V and J ends, which lost 3 bases and 2 bases, there was a span of 7 bases. This CDR3 contains 13 residues. Germline lookup yields CDR1 SEHNR and CDR2 FQNEAQ (reference sequence). CDR3 sequence (DNA): TGTGCCAGCAGCTTCTGGGCCAACTATGGCTACACCTTC. Amino acid sequence: CASSFWANYGYTF.

The table lists this clone with many counts. The DNA for the CDR3 is TGTGCCAGCAGCTATACAGCCTCCTACGAGCAGTACTTC. Translated, it gives CASSYTASYEQYF. V usage is TRBV5-6 and J usage is TRBJ2-7; no reliable D call. The CDR3 sequence is 13 residues long. The germline gives CDR1 SGHDT, CDR2 YYEEEE. V was trimmed by 3 bases and J by 0 bases, leaving 7 bases between them.

Ten or more counts support this clone. CDR3 protein: CASSIGGMSYGYTF. CDR3 bases: TGTGCCAGTAGTATCGGCGGGATGTCCTATGGCTACACCTTC. The chain couples TRBV19 to TRBJ1-2; D uncertain. CDR3 length: 14 amino acids. V lost 3 bases and J 4 bases, leaving 12 bases between the germline ends. Germline V gene lookup returns CDR1 LNHDA and CDR2 SQIVND (reference sequence).

This clone was observed a few times. The V and J genes are TRBV7-9 and TRBJ1-2, with TRBD1 as a possible D gene (5 bases). Per the germline V gene, CDR1 is SEHNR and CDR2 is FQNEAQ (reference sequence). V was cut by 4 bases and J by 6 bases, with 24 bases left in between. This CDR3 is built from 17 residues. CDR3 nucleotide sequence: TGTGCCAGCAGCTCCCAGGCGGGGCCCTCGCTCGGGAATGGCTACACCTTC. This encodes CASSSQAGPSLGNGYTF.

This clone was observed many times. The CDR3 DNA follows: TGCAGCGTTGCAGAGGGGGCTCCGTCCGCTTTCTTT. It is translated as CSVAEGAPSAFF. The gene calls are TRBV29-1 and TRBJ1-1, with 7 nucleotides matching TRBD1. The CDR3 spans 12 residues. The ends lost 4 bases at V and 11 bases at J; junction bases unmatched: 10. CDR1 is SQVTM and CDR2 is ANQGSEA in the germline V gene.

This clone was recorded a few times. CDR3 coding DNA: TGTGCCAGCAGGTCCGAGGTAACAGGGGGCACTGAAGCTTTCTTT. Its protein is CASRSEVTGGTEAFF. The chain combines TRBV5-4 with TRBJ1-1; 8 bases are shared with TRBD1. The CDR3 covers 15 residues. V shed 5 bases and J 4 bases; nucleotides not matched to a gene: 10. Germline CDR1 SGHNT, CDR2 YYREEE (reference sequence).

This clone was detected ten times or more. This chain joins TRBV2 and TRBJ1-2, with D tentatively TRBD1 (5 bases). This CDR3 region has 13 residues. Deletions cut 3 bases from V and 4 bases from J, with 9 bases between. Per germline, CDR1 SNHLY and CDR2 FYNNEI. In DNA form, the CDR3 reads TGTGCCAGCAGTGAGGCAGGGTCCTATGGCTACACCTTC. It is translated as CASSEAGSYGYTF.

This clone was seen many times. The rearrangement links TRBV19 to TRBJ1-4; TRBD1 aligns across 7 bases. J lost 7 bases, V lost 4 bases, and 6 bases had no gene match. Germline V lookup: CDR1 LNHDA, CDR2 SQIVND (reference sequence). This CDR3 is built from 14 residues. The chain's CDR3 is CASSSYRGSEKLFF. CDR3 DNA: TGTGCCAGTAGTAGTTACAGGGGAAGTGAAAAACTGTTTTTT.

This clone was seen a few times. The gene calls are TRBV2 and TRBJ1-2; perhaps TRBD1 as D (6 bases). The germline V gene has CDR1 SNHLY and CDR2 FYNNEI. Trimming pared 8 bases from V and 1 base from J, leaving 20 bases between. The CDR3 covers 16 residues. The DNA of the CDR3 is TGTGCCAGCCGATTAGCGGGGCGAGGGGGTAACTATGGCTACACCTTC. It specifies CASRLAGRGGNYGYTF.

This clone showed up many times. The V gene is TRBV5-5, the J gene TRBJ2-2; 8 positions agree with TRBD1. The CDR3 is made up of 16 amino acids. The V gene end was trimmed by 0 bases and the J gene end by 1 base; junction bases not matched to a gene: 2. Germline loops: CDR1 SGHKS, CDR2 YYEKEE (reference sequence). In DNA, the CDR3 is TGTGCCAGCAGCTTGGGTGGGACAGGGAACACCGGGGAGCTGTTTTTT. This codes for CASSLGGTGNTGELFF.

This clone was observed at least ten times. V is TRBV7-3 and J is TRBJ2-2, with D hard to call. CDR1 and CDR2 from the germline V gene are SGHTA and FQGTGA. The CDR3 loop spans 15 amino acids. Trimming shortened V by 0 bases and J by 1 base, and 6 bases separated the two germline ends. The CDR3 reads CASSLTPVNTGELFF. DNA of the CDR3: TGTGCCAGCAGCTTAACCCCAGTGAACACCGGGGAGCTGTTTTTT.

This clone was seen only a few times. Other DNA sequences of this sample code for an identical CDR3. This chain links TRBV9 with TRBJ2-7, with 7 bases that match TRBD1. V lost 8 bases, J lost 2 bases, and 13 bases stayed unmatched. The CDR3 is 15 amino acids. Germline-derived CDR1 and CDR2 are SGDLS and YYNGEE. The CDR3 DNA sequence: TGTGCCAGTATTATCAAACAGGGGACGGCCTACGAGCAGTACTTC. This codes for CASIIKQGTAYEQYF.

This clone was seen repeatedly, ten times or more. The CDR3 loop is CASSLTGSGGEKLFF. CDR3 in DNA: TGCGCCAGCAGCTTGACAGGGTCGGGGGGTGAAAAACTGTTTTTT. This sequence joins TRBV5-1 and TRBJ1-4; D is possibly TRBD1 (6 bases). V shed 1 base and J shed 7 bases, with 14 bases lying between them. CDR1 and CDR2 (germline): SGHRS, YFSETQ. The CDR3 spans 15 residues.